This TCR beta chain was profiled in a study of OX40 agonist ivuxolimab in advanced cancers. Assay used: immunoSEQ multiplex PCR; TCRdb lists only in-frame clones, some missing. The table includes under 70,000 clones, around 82% detected once. After removal of 3 bases from V and 5 bases from J, the junction contained 14 bases not matched to a gene. Germline CDR1 MGHRA, CDR2 YSYEKL. The CDR3 has 17 residues. The chain joins TRBV4-1 to TRBJ2-7; TRBD1 aligns across 9 bases. The sequences come from CD4+ or CD8+ T cells sorted from blood, collected in a trial of the OX40 agonist ivuxolimab. This sequence was found in an adult with an advanced solid tumor such as melanoma, head and neck, liver or kidney cancer. CDR3 sequence (DNA): TGCGCCAGCAGCCACTTACGCGGGACAGGGCTTTTCCACGAGCAGTACTTC. This gives the protein CASSHLRGTGLFHEQYF.